A single sample is the source of the 6 T cell receptor beta chains below, sequenced in a study of blood T cell repertoires in COVID-19. Data came from immunoSEQ multiplex PCR; TCRdb stores just in-frame clones and leaves some out. The repertoire has some 310,000 clones, just under 90% of them found once; the top ten carry roughly a tenth. Sequenced sample: PBMCs or T cells enriched from blood (not recorded which). All receptors derive from a young woman who had recovered from COVID-19.

V and J are TRBV25-1 and TRBJ1-1; D is ambiguous. Between the trimmed V and J ends, which lost 6 bases and 3 bases, there was a span of 5 bases. Germline V gene lookup returns CDR1 MGHDK and CDR2 SYGVNS. This CDR3 is 11 amino acids long. The CDR3 loop is CASSGYTEAFF. As DNA, the CDR3 is TGTGCCAGCAGCGGGTACACTGAAGCTTTCTTT.

The V and J genes are TRBV6-2 or TRBV6-3 and TRBJ2-1; D is unresolved. The CDR3 contains 12 residues. Germline V gene lookup returns CDR1 MNHEY and CDR2 SVGEGT. Trimming cost V 2 bases and J 10 bases, with 9 bases left between them. The CDR3 DNA reads as TGTGCCAGCAGTTACATCCCGCAGGAGCAGTTCTTC. Translating gives CASSYIPQEQFF.

V is TRBV19 and J is TRBJ1-1; D gene ambiguous. The germline V gene has CDR1 LNHDA and CDR2 SQIVND (reference sequence). There are 12 residues in the CDR3. V shed 6 bases and J shed 0 bases, with 5 bases lying between them. The chain's CDR3 is CASRHMNTEAFF. In DNA, the CDR3 is TGTGCCAGTAGACACATGAACACTGAAGCTTTCTTT.

Only one count was recorded for this clone. V gene TRBV24-1 combines with J gene TRBJ2-6, with D maybe TRBD2 (5 bases). This CDR3 comprises 18 residues. Trimming removed 1 base from V and 0 bases from J, with 12 bases in between. Germline CDR1 is KGHDR and CDR2 is SFDVKD. The CDR3, as DNA: TGTGCCACCAGTGATTTTAAAAACGGGGTCTCTGGGGCCAACGTCCTGACTTTC. It yields the protein CATSDFKNGVSGANVLTF.

V usage is TRBV11-2 and J usage is TRBJ2-1; maybe TRBD2 (7 bases). CDR1 and CDR2 from the germline V gene are SGHAT and FQNNGV. V lost 8 bases and J lost 6, with 14 bases in between. This CDR3 has 13 residues. CDR3 nucleotides: TGTGCCAGCCTCCGGGGAGGGGGCAATGAGCAGTTCTTC. Its translation: CASLRGGGNEQFF. Combining the CDR3 with reference TRBV11-2 and TRBJ2-1 gives the whole variable domain EAGVAQSPRYKIIEKRQSVAFWCNPISGHATLYWYQQILGQGPKLLIQFQNNGVVDDSQLPKDRFSAERLKGVDSTLKIQPAKLEDSAVYLCASLRGGGNEQFFGPGTRLTVL.

Regarding this clone: The sample carries other DNA sequences with the same CDR3. V is TRBV4-3 and J is TRBJ1-5; possible D gene TRBD1, 5 bases. This CDR3 is 14 amino acids long. CDR1 and CDR2 (germline): LGHNA, YSLEER. Trimming cost V 1 base and J 5 bases, with 9 bases left between them. CDR3 loop: CASSQGDRDQPQHF. The CDR3 DNA sequence: TGCGCCAGCAGCCAAGGCGACAGAGATCAGCCCCAGCATTTT.